These T cell receptor beta chains were read from a single sample in a study of early T cells in non-severe SARS-CoV-2 infection. Each CDR3 protein gets one entry after TCRdb re-called the 5' RACE reads with MiXCR. The table has about 64,000 distinct CDR3 sequences, more than 4% seen once. Sequenced input: whole blood. Receptor source: an adult who was a healthcare worker with PCR-confirmed SARS-CoV-2 infection or an uninfected control (not recorded which). CDR3s include the opening cysteine and the closing phenylalanine or tryptophan. D genes are given only for firm matches. Expanded clones are given a class, and other clones once, few, many or no size at all.

CDR3 protein	CDR3 DNA	clone size	V gene	J gene	D gene
CASSLEDLAKNIQYF	TGTGCCAGCAGTTTAGAGGACCTAGCCAAAAACATTCAGTACTTC	many	TRBV12-3/TRBV12-4	TRBJ2-4	NA
CSASPLDQAYEQYF	TGCAGTGCTAGCCCCTTGGACCAGGCCTACGAGCAGTACTTC	NA	TRBV20-1	TRBJ2-7	NA
CASSLELFSLETQYF	TGTGCCAGCAGCTTAGAGTTGTTTAGCCTAGAGACCCAGTACTTC	NA	TRBV11-2	TRBJ2-5	NA
CASSLSFLPQGAADTQYF	TGTGCCAGCAGCTTAAGTTTCTTACCTCAGGGGGCGGCAGATACGCAGTATTTT	many	TRBV6-5	TRBJ2-3	TRBD1
CASSLQGPNEQYF	TGTGCCAGCAGTTTACAGGGGCCCAACGAGCAGTACTTC	many	TRBV27	TRBJ2-7	NA
CASSYRFAGTVFYEQYF	TGTGCCAGCAGTTACAGATTTGCCGGGACAGTCTTCTACGAGCAGTACTTC	many	TRBV6-5	TRBJ2-7	TRBD1
CATSRKGQGDTEAFF	TGTGCCACCAGCAGAAAGGGACAGGGGGACACTGAAGCTTTCTTT	NA	TRBV15	TRBJ1-1	TRBD1
CASSVTYQSSYEQYF	TGTGCCAGTAGTGTCACTTATCAAAGCTCCTACGAGCAGTACTTC	NA	TRBV19	TRBJ2-7	NA
CASSLSGGAADTQYF	TGTGCCAGCAGTCTTAGCGGGGGGGCCGCAGATACGCAGTATTTT	many	TRBV7-9	TRBJ2-3	TRBD2
CASSQGFGLLGGSPLHF	TGTGCCAGCAGCCAAGGATTTGGACTATTAGGGGGTTCACCCCTCCACTTT	NA	TRBV3-1	TRBJ1-6	NA
CASSSGTQETQYF	TGTGCCAGCAGCTCCGGGACACAAGAGACCCAGTACTTC	many	TRBV7-9	TRBJ2-5	NA
CSVGRSGTKETQYF	TGCAGCGTTGGAAGGAGCGGGACTAAAGAGACCCAGTACTTC	NA	TRBV29-1	TRBJ2-5	TRBD2
CAISRLAGDYNEQFF	TGTGCCATCAGTCGACTAGCGGGGGACTACAATGAGCAGTTCTTC	NA	TRBV10-3	TRBJ2-1	TRBD2
CASKVFASGNTIYF	TGTGCCAGCAAAGTCTTTGCTTCTGGAAACACCATATATTTT	NA	TRBV6-5	TRBJ1-3	NA
CASSLYGYEQYF	TGTGCCAGCAGCTTGTATGGGTACGAGCAGTACTTC	many	TRBV5-8	TRBJ2-7	NA